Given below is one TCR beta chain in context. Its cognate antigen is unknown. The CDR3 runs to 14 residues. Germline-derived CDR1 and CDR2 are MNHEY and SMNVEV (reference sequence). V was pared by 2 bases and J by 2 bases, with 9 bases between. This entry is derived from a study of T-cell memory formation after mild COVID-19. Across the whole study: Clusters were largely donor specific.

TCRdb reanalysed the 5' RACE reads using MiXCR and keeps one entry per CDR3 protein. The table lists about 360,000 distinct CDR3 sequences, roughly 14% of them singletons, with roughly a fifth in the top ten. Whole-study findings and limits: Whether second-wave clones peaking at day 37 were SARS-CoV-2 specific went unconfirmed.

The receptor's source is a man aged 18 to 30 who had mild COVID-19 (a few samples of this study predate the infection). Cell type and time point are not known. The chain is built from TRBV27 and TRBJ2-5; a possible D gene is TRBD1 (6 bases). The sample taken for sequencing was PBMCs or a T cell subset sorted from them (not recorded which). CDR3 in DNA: TGTGCCAGCAGTTTACAGGGGAGACAAGAGACCCAGTACTTC. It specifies CASSLQGRQETQYF.